Each of the 3 T cell receptor beta chains below was sequenced from the same sample in a study of T cells in Graves' hyperthyroidism and ophthalmopathy. The investigators amplified TCR beta CDR3 regions from RNA transcripts. The TCR CDR3 first-round RT-PCR relied on the HTBI primer set. Each CDR3 protein gets one entry after TCRdb re-called the multiplex PCR reads with MiXCR. The repertoire consists of under 300,000 distinct CDR3 sequences, with roughly 13% occurring once and the leading ten covering 6.5% to 10%. Source material: blood. Receptor source: a woman between 40 and 50 years old with Graves' hyperthyroidism.

This clonotype was picked up many times. The J gene is TRBJ1-5, the V gene TRBV28; 7 bases match TRBD1. Losses at the gene ends were 1 base for V and 3 bases for J; bases not matched to a gene: 12. CDR1 and CDR2 from the germline V gene are MDHEN and SYDVKM. There are 18 residues in the CDR3. CDR3 amino acids: CASSLFLVDRANNQPQHF. The CDR3 nucleotides are TGTGCCAGCAGTTTATTCCTGGTAGACAGGGCCAACAATCAGCCCCAGCATTTT. The whole variable domain, remainder taken from reference TRBV28 and TRBJ1-5, is DVKVTQSSRYLVKRTGEKVFLECVQDMDHENMFWYRQDPGLGLRLIYFSYDVKMKEKGDIPEGYSVSREKKERFSLILESASTNQTSMYLCASSLFLVDRANNQPQHFGDGTRLSIL.

This clonotype was detected ten times or more. V gene TRBV12-3 or TRBV12-4 combines with J gene TRBJ1-1; D unclear. Between the trimmed V and J ends, which lost 6 bases and 1 base, there was a span of 12 bases. This CDR3 comprises 14 residues. CDR3 region: CASSPAWGNTEAFF. Here the CDR3 DNA reads TGTGCCAGCAGCCCCGCTTGGGGGAACACTGAAGCTTTCTTT.

This clonotype was seen a few times. The chain joins TRBV20-1 to TRBJ1-2; D gene uncertain. This CDR3 is 11 amino acids long. Germline values: CDR1 DFQATT, CDR2 SNEGSKA (reference sequence). Between the trimmed V and J ends, which lost 7 bases and 0 bases, there was a span of 6 bases. The CDR3 nucleotides read TGCAGTGTGAGAACTAACTATGGCTACACCTTC. This codes for CSVRTNYGYTF.